One and the same sample provided the 26 T cell receptor beta chains below, sequenced in a study of T cells after yellow fever vaccination. TCRdb reanalysed the 5' RACE reads using MiXCR and keeps one entry per CDR3 protein. Of roughly 120,000 distinct CDR3 sequences in the sample, 7.4% were seen once. Sample: CD4+ T cells sorted from PBMCs, taken more than 8 days after the first yellow fever vaccination. Every receptor here comes from a man between 18 and 35 years old who received the YFV17D yellow fever vaccine.

This clonotype was recorded many times. V usage is TRBV12-3 or TRBV12-4 and J usage is TRBJ1-1; D remains unclear. The ends were cut back, 5 bases at V and 6 bases at J, with 19 bases in the middle. The CDR3 spans 15 residues. The CDR3 reads CASSPLLVPLPEAFF. The CDR3 region has the DNA TGTGCCAGCAGTCCGCTGCTTGTTCCCCTCCCTGAAGCTTTCTTT.

This clonotype was found many times. The gene calls are TRBV6-1 and TRBJ2-7, with D uncertain. V was clipped by 4 bases and J by 3 bases, with 7 bases between them. The CDR3 extends over 12 amino acids. The V gene's germline CDR1 is MNHNS and CDR2 SASEGT. The CDR3: CASSGIRYEQYV. The CDR3 nucleotides read TGTGCCAGCAGTGGAATCCGCTACGAGCAGTACGTC.

This clonotype has a count of ten or more. V usage is TRBV18 and J usage is TRBJ1-5; weak D call: TRBD1 (6 bases). The V end lost 4 bases, the J end lost 6 bases, and 13 bases lay between the germline ends. This CDR3 is built from 14 residues. The V gene's germline CDR1 is KGHSH and CDR2 LQKENI. This chain's CDR3 is CASSRSGGLQPQHF. The DNA for the CDR3 is TGTGCCAGCTCACGTTCGGGGGGGCTTCAGCCCCAGCATTTT.

A word on this clonotype: This clone may be a read error of a much larger clone one base away. This rearrangement joins TRBV7-6 to TRBJ2-7; D perhaps matches TRBD1 (8 bases). Trimming shortened V by 5 bases and J by 3 bases, and 20 bases separated the two germline ends. The germline V gene has CDR1 SGHVS and CDR2 FNYEAQ. The CDR3 totals 16 residues. CDR3 sequence reads: CASSDRGGTNDYEQYF. In nucleotides, the CDR3 is TGTGCCAGCAGCGACAGGGGAGGGACTAATGACTACGAGCAGTACTTC.

This clonotype was recorded many times. The V call is TRBV7-3, the J call TRBJ2-7; D might be TRBD1 or TRBD2, each matching 6 bases. The V end lost 3 bases, the J end lost 5 bases, and 11 bases lay between the germline ends. This CDR3 has 13 amino acids. The germline V gene encodes CDR1 SGHTA and CDR2 FQGTGA. Written as DNA, the CDR3 is TGTGCCAGCAGCTTGGGGGGCGGCGACGAGCAGTACTTC. Translated: CASSLGGGDEQYF.

This clonotype has a handful of counts. The V gene is TRBV3-1, the J gene TRBJ1-2; weak D call: TRBD1 (6 bases). The CDR3 is made up of 14 amino acids. The V gene lost 0 bases and the J gene lost 5 bases, with 10 bases spanning the gap. Germline V lookup: CDR1 LGHDT, CDR2 YNNKEL (reference sequence). The chain's CDR3 is CASSQDRGTYGYTF. The DNA of the CDR3 is TGTGCCAGCAGCCAAGATAGGGGGACTTATGGCTACACCTTC.

This clonotype was detected many times. The chain links TRBV5-1 to TRBJ2-5; D could derive from TRBD1 or TRBD2 (5 bases each). The length of the CDR3 is 14 residues. Germline CDR1 and CDR2: SGHRS and YFSETQ. The germline V and J ends were trimmed by 4 bases and 1 base, with 11 bases remaining between them. This chain's CDR3 is CASSRDGSQETQYF. CDR3 in DNA: TGCGCCAGCAGCCGGGACGGCTCCCAAGAGACCCAGTACTTC.

The sample holds many counts of this clonotype. The chain carries TRBV15 and TRBJ1-3; 7 bases match TRBD1. The CDR3 consists of 15 residues. V lost 3 bases, J lost 4 bases, and 6 bases stayed unmatched. Germline loops: CDR1 LNHNV, CDR2 YYDKDF (reference sequence). CDR3 loop: CATSSPGQLGNTIYF. The CDR3 nucleotides read TGTGCCACCAGCAGCCCGGGACAGCTCGGAAACACCATATATTTT.

This clonotype was counted many times. The chain links TRBV10-3 to TRBJ2-2; D call uncertain. V lost 7 bases and J 6 bases, leaving 9 bases between the germline ends. Germline lookup yields CDR1 ENHRY and CDR2 SYGVKD. The CDR3 totals 12 residues. CDR3 sequence: CAITGSPGELFF. CDR3 nucleotide sequence: TGTGCCATCACTGGCAGCCCCGGGGAGCTGTTTTTT.

This clonotype was picked up many times. The gene calls are TRBV3-1 and TRBJ2-4; 9 bases align to TRBD1. The CDR3 totals 14 residues. V lost 0 bases to trimming and J lost 6 bases; unmatched junction nucleotides: 0. CDR1 is LGHDT and CDR2 is YNNKEL in the germline V gene (reference sequence). The CDR3 spells CASSQEGQGNIQYF. The CDR3 DNA is TGTGCCAGCAGCCAAGAGGGACAGGGAAACATTCAGTACTTC.

This clonotype was counted many times. This chain joins TRBV7-9 and TRBJ2-5, with a tentative D call TRBD1 (6 bases). The CDR3 sequence is 13 residues long. Trimming took off 0 bases at V and 6 bases at J, with 8 bases between the two ends. Per the germline V gene, CDR1 is SEHNR and CDR2 is FQNEAQ (reference sequence). This CDR3 is CASSLAGAKTQYF. The CDR3 nucleotides read TGTGCCAGCAGCTTAGCGGGGGCCAAGACCCAGTACTTC.

The table lists this clonotype with many counts. This chain joins TRBV9 and TRBJ1-1, with D perhaps TRBD1 (5 bases). The CDR3 totals 14 residues. Trimming removed 4 bases from V and 5 bases from J, with 15 bases in between. Looked up from germline, CDR1 is SGDLS and CDR2 is YYNGEE. As DNA, the CDR3 is TGTGCCAGCAGCCCCCGTGGGGGGTTAACTGAAGCTTTCTTT. Residues: CASSPRGGLTEAFF. The variable domain in full, with the rest retrieved from reference TRBV9 and TRBJ1-1, is DSGVTQTPKHLITATGQRVTLRCSPRSGDLSVYWYQQSLDQGLQFLIQYYNGEERAKGNILERFSAQQFPDLHSELNLSSLELGDSALYFCASSPRGGLTEAFFGQGTRLTVV.

This clonotype was recorded many times. The V gene is TRBV30, the J gene TRBJ2-2; maybe TRBD2 (7 bases). The V and J ends lost 3 bases and 3 bases respectively, with 14 bases between them. From germline, CDR1 is GTSNPN and CDR2 SVGIG (reference sequence). This CDR3 is 15 amino acids long. The CDR3: CAWRPGGRYTGELFF. DNA of the CDR3: TGTGCCTGGAGACCGGGGGGCCGTTACACCGGGGAGCTGTTTTTT. The entire variable domain, with the rest obtained from reference TRBV30 and TRBJ2-2, is as follows: SQTIHQWPATLVQPVGSPLSLECTVEGTSNPNLYWYRQAAGRGLQLLFYSVGIGQISSEVPQNLSASRPQDRQFILSSKKLLLSDSGFYLCAWRPGGRYTGELFFGEGSRLTVL.

Many counts were recorded for this clonotype. The rearrangement uses TRBV3-1 and TRBJ2-1; possibly TRBD1 for D (5 bases). V was shortened by 8 bases and J by 4 bases, with 9 bases between the two germline ends. Germline CDR1 LGHDT, CDR2 YNNKEL (reference sequence). CDR3 length: 12 residues. The CDR3 loop reads CASQGAYNEQFF. The CDR3 region has the DNA TGTGCCAGCCAAGGGGCTTACAATGAGCAGTTCTTC.

This clonotype came up many times. The chain links TRBV7-2 to TRBJ2-4; D is unclear. Trimming stripped 1 base from V and 6 bases from J, with 10 bases between. The CDR3 totals 14 residues. Per the germline V gene, CDR1 is SGHTA and CDR2 is FQGNSA. CDR3 DNA: TGTGCCAGCAGCTTAGTTGACGCTGGAAACATTCAGTACTTC. It yields the protein CASSLVDAGNIQYF.

This clonotype was observed at least ten times. This chain connects TRBV27 to TRBJ2-1; 7 positions match TRBD2. V trimming: 6 bases; J trimming: 7 bases; junction bases outside the gene matches: 12. The CDR3 is made up of 15 amino acids. Per the germline V gene, CDR1 is MNHEY and CDR2 is SMNVEV (reference sequence). The DNA of the CDR3 is TGTGCCAGCAGCCCCCCGGGTAGCGGGCGGAATGAGCAGTTCTTC. Protein: CASSPPGSGRNEQFF.

This clonotype has a count of ten or more. The genes are TRBV11-1 and TRBJ1-3; TRBD1 agrees at 9 bases. This CDR3 contains 19 residues. CDR1 and CDR2 (germline): SGHAT, FQDESV (reference sequence). V lost 2 bases and J lost 2; bases outside the gene matches: 13. CDR3 coding DNA: TGTGCCAGCAGCTTATCTATTCTCGGGACAGGGTCTCCTGGAAACACCATATATTTT. As protein: CASSLSILGTGSPGNTIYF.

The chain joins TRBV2 to TRBJ2-6; possible D gene TRBD1, 7 bases. V lost 11 bases to trimming and J lost 0 bases, with 23 bases between them. The CDR3 has 18 residues. CDR1 is SNHLY and CDR2 is FYNNEI in the germline V gene. The CDR3 is CAFSLSAGGPSGANVLTF. The CDR3 DNA is TGTGCCTTCAGTTTATCTGCAGGGGGGCCCTCTGGGGCCAACGTCCTGACTTTC.

This clonotype occurred many times. This chain links TRBV5-1 with TRBJ1-5, with 7 nucleotides matching TRBD1. The CDR3 has 15 residues. V was clipped by 0 bases and J by 5 bases; unmatched bases: 5. Germline loops: CDR1 SGHRS, CDR2 YFSETQ. The DNA for the CDR3 is TGCGCCAGCAGCTTGGAGGGGGACAGAGATCAGCCCCAGCATTTT. This translates into CASSLEGDRDQPQHF.

This clonotype was counted ten times or more. The CDR3 DNA sequence: TGCGCCAGCAGCCGACAGGGGTTTTTGGGCAATCAGCCCCAGCATTTT. It specifies CASSRQGFLGNQPQHF. The chain couples TRBV4-1 to TRBJ1-5, with 8 bases lining up with TRBD1. Losses at the gene ends were 4 bases for V and 2 bases for J; bases not matched to a gene: 7. CDR1 and CDR2 (germline): MGHRA, YSYEKL. The CDR3 loop spans 16 amino acids.

The V and J genes are TRBV5-6 and TRBJ2-5; 7 bases align to TRBD2. The V and J ends lost 1 base and 1 base, in that order; junction bases with no gene match: 4. Germline V gene data show CDR1 as SGHDT and CDR2 as YYEEEE. The CDR3 totals 15 residues. In nucleotides, the CDR3 is TGTGCCAGCAGCTTGACTAGCGCCCCCCAAGAGACCCAGTACTTC. It encodes CASSLTSAPQETQYF.

This clonotype appeared many times. The CDR3 nucleotides are TGCAGTGCTACAACAGGGAATCAGCCCCAGCATTTT. Residues: CSATTGNQPQHF. The chain has TRBV20-1 and TRBJ1-5; possible D gene TRBD1, 6 bases. The germline gives CDR1 DFQATT, CDR2 SNEGSKA (reference sequence). The CDR3 has 12 amino acids. V lost 4 bases, J lost 4 bases, and 8 bases lay in between.

This clonotype was seen a handful of times. The rearrangement uses TRBV11-2 and TRBJ1-1; a possible D gene is TRBD1 (6 bases). Germline lookup yields CDR1 SGHAT and CDR2 FQNNGV. The CDR3 consists of 17 residues. Deletions cut 2 bases from V and 5 bases from J, with 21 bases between. CDR3 bases: TGTGCCAGCAGCTTAAGGGGGGTGGGGGCGACGGGGACTGAAGCTTTCTTT. It specifies CASSLRGVGATGTEAFF.

In its sample, this clonotype was seen many times. The rearrangement joins TRBV20-1 to TRBJ2-7; TRBD2 aligns across 7 bases. Germline V gene data show CDR1 as DFQATT and CDR2 as SNEGSKA (reference sequence). The CDR3 runs 17 residues. With 5 bases clipped from V and 1 base from J, the junction kept 17 bases outside the gene matches. The CDR3 spells CSAQFPNRPGGSYEQYF. The CDR3 DNA is TGCAGTGCTCAGTTTCCGAACAGGCCGGGGGGTTCCTACGAGCAGTACTTC.

The V call is TRBV6-6, the J call TRBJ1-2, with D unresolved. CDR3 length equals 13 residues. Germline CDR1 reads MNHNY; CDR2 reads SVGAGI (reference sequence). V gave up 6 bases and J gave up 4 bases, with 12 bases separating them. The CDR3 sequence is CASRTDGLYGYTF. The CDR3 DNA follows: TGTGCCAGCAGAACAGACGGCCTCTATGGCTACACCTTC.

This clonotype was counted ten times or more. The rearrangement joins TRBV7-2 to TRBJ2-3, with 7 positions matching TRBD2. J was trimmed by 2 bases and V by 5 bases; bases with no gene match: 7. The CDR3 loop spans 15 amino acids. Per the germline V gene, CDR1 is SGHTA and CDR2 is FQGNSA. The CDR3 nucleotides read TGTGCCAGCAGCCAGCTGGGGGGGACCACAGATACGCAGTATTTT. The encoded protein is CASSQLGGTTDTQYF.